This TCR beta chain comes out of a study of memory CD4+ T cells and cytomegalovirus serostatus (dated by TCRdb to between 2018 and 2021). Looking at the study overall: A total of roughly 33 healthy Belgian adults, of whom 9 were CMV seropositive and approximately 24 were CMV seronegative, were included in the cohort. To replicate a published TCR-based CMV serostatus classifier, the researchers sequenced the CD4+ memory TCRbeta repertoires of a Belgian cohort whose cytomegalovirus serostatus was known.

A FACSAria II was used to sort memory CD4+ T cells, defined as single viable CD3+CD4+CD8-CD45RO+ cells. CMV serostatus was assessed using a Roche Elecsys assay, by which serum IgG against CMV pp150, pp28, p38 and p52 was detected. Once the samples were thawed, total CD4+ T cells were enriched through positive selection using CD4 magnetic microbeads. The samples came from a different study that was designed specifically to examine the CD4+ T cell memory repertoire. Peripheral blood mononuclear cells were isolated and cryopreserved according to standard operating procedures, and serum was stored at -80 degrees C. CD3-PerCP (BW264/56), CD4-APC (RPA-T4), CD45RO-PE (UCHT1) and CD8-Pacific Orange (3B5) antibodies were used for staining, and non-viable cells were excluded with Sytox blue. V ends up 5 bases short and J 7 bases short, with an unmatched junction base count of 13. The CDR3 numbers 16 residues from cysteine through phenylalanine. CDR3 DNA only is kept here, 48 bases in frame from base 1. The germline V gene (reference sequence) yields SEHNR for CDR1 and FQNEAQ for CDR2.

General conclusions and limits of the study: On the Belgian cohort, the classifier built on the original framework reached a median bootstrapped AUC of roughly 0.96, with a 95% CI of 0.76-1.00. CMV serostatus prediction reached a median bootstrapped AUC of 0.95 with the original framework and over 0.8 with a US-trained random forest. Only CD4+CD45RO+ memory cells were sequenced, in contrast to the original study, which included naive and memory CD4+ and CD8+ populations. Of over 150 previously reported CMV-associated TCRbeta sequences, some 67 appeared in the CD4+ memory repertoires, each in one to five individuals. The results were interpreted as suggesting that the CMV-associated TCR signature is largely present in the CD4+ memory repertoire.

A remark on this clone: No antigen is known for it. No base quality information exists; no much larger clone differs at one position.

Genomic DNA was extracted from sorted cells with the Quick-DNA Microprep Kit. Amplification of TCRbeta DNA was done with the immunoSEQ hsTCRbeta kit, following the protocol from the manufacturer. TCRbeta libraries were sequenced on an Illumina MiSeq instrument. On the authors' methods: Once out-of-frame sequences had been removed, some 2 million distinct TCRbeta sequences were left, which works out to an average of approximately 70,000 per individual. Two values were used to score each individual: the count of 150 to 200 previously reported CMV-associated TCRbeta sequences and the total count of productive distinct TCRbeta sequences. A beta-binomial model was reimplemented in Python, and scikit-learn random forests with default parameters were trained on data from the US cohort. Classifier performance on the Belgian cohort was summarized as median AUC with percentile confidence intervals over 10,000 bootstrap iterations. TCRdb provides this immuneACCESS table in a form limited to in-frame rearrangements. Some clones are lacking; in checked studies, under half of them reflect an unresolved V gene, and why the rest are absent is not known. Clonal size and the V and J genes are those of that table, whereas D and trimming came from the DNA. The sample has tens of thousands of clones on record, about 80% of them singletons. The top ten hold less than 0.5% of the sample.

The sample consisted of memory CD4+ T cells from blood. The chain is made from TRBV7-9 and TRBJ2-1; 8 of the junction bases match TRBD1. This TCR derives from an adult in good health and CMV-seronegative. In nucleotides, the sequence is TGTGCCAGCAGCATTCGGGAAGGGACAGGCCGGAATGAGCAGTTCTTC. The encoded protein is CASSIREGTGRNEQFF.